This T cell receptor (beta chain) was captured in a study of T-cell reconstitution after alpha-beta-depleted transplantation in children. This clonotype was observed a handful of times. The CDR3 has 18 amino acids. CDR1 is DFQATT, CDR2 SNEGSKA, per germline (reference sequence). Trimming took 6 bases from V and 0 from J; bases not matched to a gene: 10. Unique molecular identifiers were used in preparing the TCRbeta library. TCRdb re-analysed the PCR reads in MiXCR, keeping a single row per CDR3 protein. This table has 450,000 to 500,000 distinct CDR3 sequences, roughly an eighth appearing once. The chain joins TRBV20-1 to TRBJ2-1; 14 bases agree with TRBD2. The sequence came from a human donor who donated a stem cell graft to a child with combined immunodeficiency. Here the sequenced sample was PBMCs from the stem cell graft donor, taken from the stem cell graft. CDR3 region: CSATGLAGDHGSYNEQFF. The CDR3 coding sequence is TGCAGTGCCACGGGACTAGCGGGAGACCACGGCTCCTACAATGAGCAGTTCTTC.